These 29 T cell receptor beta chains were all obtained from the same sample, sequenced in a study of Tregs in tolerant kidney transplant recipients. This table comes from immunoSEQ multiplex PCR, and its TCRdb copy is limited to in-frame clones, with some not included. The table has around 98,000 clones, over 85% seen once. The starting material was CD4+ T cells from blood, obtained before the transplant. These receptors came from a human donor who received a combined kidney and bone marrow transplant.

About this clone itself: Different DNA sequences within this sample yield the same CDR3. The chain's CDR3 is CASSIDRDTEAFF. The CDR3 DNA follows: TGTGCCAGTAGTATAGACAGGGACACTGAAGCTTTCTTT. The V call is TRBV19, the J call TRBJ1-1; D is perhaps TRBD1 (5 bases). Germline V gene sequence: CDR1 LNHDA, CDR2 SQIVND (reference sequence). The CDR3 sequence is 13 residues long. Trimming took off 0 bases at V and 3 bases at J, with 5 bases between the two ends. Based on the CDR3 plus reference TRBV19 and TRBJ1-1, the full variable domain is DGGITQSPKYLFRKEGQNVTLSCEQNLNHDAMYWYRQDPGQGLRLIYYSQIVNDFQKGDIAEGYSVSREKKESFPLTVTSAQKNPTAFYLCASSIDRDTEAFFGQGTRLTVV.

V and J are TRBV2 and TRBJ2-7, with a weak D call TRBD1 (6 bases). The CDR3 sequence is 14 residues long. Trimming took 7 bases from V and 5 from J, leaving 18 bases between them. CDR1 is SNHLY, CDR2 FYNNEI, per germline. CDR3 sequence (DNA): TGTGCCAGCATTCCCCAGGGGCGTATCAACGAGCAGTACTTC. Translated: CASIPQGRINEQYF.

The chain couples TRBV7-2 to TRBJ2-5, with D possibly TRBD1 on 5 matching bases. The CDR3 totals 15 residues. Trimming took 5 bases from V and 5 from J, leaving 18 bases between them. CDR1 is SGHTA and CDR2 is FQGNSA in the germline V gene. The CDR3, as DNA: TGTGCCAGCAGCGTAAGGGGCGTTGTAGGGGAGACCCAGTACTTC. Residues: CASSVRGVVGETQYF.

This chain joins TRBV4-2 and TRBJ1-1; D uncertain. Trimming shortened V by 3 bases and J by 1 base, and 15 bases separated the two germline ends. This CDR3 is 16 amino acids long. Germline CDR1 reads LGHNA; CDR2 reads YNFKEQ. The CDR3 DNA reads TGTGCCAGCAGCCAGAGAAGTGCGACACGGAACACTGAAGCTTTCTTT. Protein sequence: CASSQRSATRNTEAFF.

The V call is TRBV2, the J call TRBJ1-1, with D maybe TRBD1 (5 bases). Trimming removed 2 bases at V and 5 bases at J, with 9 bases between. The V gene's germline CDR1 is SNHLY and CDR2 FYNNEI. CDR3 size: 13 residues. CDR3 residues: CASSEQGLTEAFF. The CDR3 region has the DNA TGTGCCAGCAGTGAACAGGGTCTGACTGAAGCTTTCTTT.

V gene TRBV25-1 combines with J gene TRBJ1-5, with D perhaps TRBD1 (6 bases). V was shortened by 11 bases and J by 5 bases, with 22 bases between the two germline ends. There are 15 residues in the CDR3. The germline V gene encodes CDR1 MGHDK and CDR2 SYGVNS. This CDR3 is CAPPAGRGLYQPQHF. The DNA for the CDR3 is TGTGCCCCGCCGGCGGGCAGGGGTTTATATCAGCCCCAGCATTTT.

The rearrangement joins TRBV4-2 to TRBJ1-6; D is perhaps TRBD1 (6 bases). This CDR3 region has 14 residues. V shed 1 base and J shed 8 bases, with 9 bases lying between them. Per germline, CDR1 LGHNA and CDR2 YNFKEQ. The CDR3 spells CASSQGSGDSPLHF. Written as DNA, the CDR3 is TGTGCCAGCAGCCAAGGATCAGGGGATTCACCCCTCCACTTT.

The V and J genes are TRBV30 and TRBJ1-5; D is unresolved. Looked up from germline, CDR1 is GTSNPN and CDR2 is SVGIG (reference sequence). V was shortened by 2 bases and J by 3 bases, with 14 bases between the two germline ends. This CDR3 is built from 15 residues. The CDR3 DNA follows: TGTGCCTGGAGTAAGCTGGGCAGTATCAATCAGCCCCAGCATTTT. Its translation: CAWSKLGSINQPQHF. The full variable domain, rest sourced from reference TRBV30 and TRBJ1-5, is SQTIHQWPATLVQPVGSPLSLECTVEGTSNPNLYWYRQAAGRGLQLLFYSVGIGQISSEVPQNLSASRPQDRQFILSSKKLLLSDSGFYLCAWSKLGSINQPQHFGDGTRLSIL.

This clone was detected only once. The chain combines TRBV5-4 with TRBJ2-5, with D maybe TRBD2 (5 bases). Trimming removed 0 bases at V and 5 bases at J, with 17 bases between. CDR3 length: 16 amino acids. The germline CDR1 and CDR2 sequences are SGHNT and YYREEE (reference sequence). The CDR3 protein is CASSLGRGGARETQYF. The CDR3, as DNA: TGTGCCAGCAGCTTGGGCAGAGGAGGAGCGCGGGAGACCCAGTACTTC.

J is TRBJ1-2 and V is TRBV28; 9 nucleotides align to TRBD1. With 4 bases clipped from V and 5 bases from J, the junction kept 8 bases outside the gene matches. Germline lookup yields CDR1 MDHEN and CDR2 SYDVKM. The CDR3 contains 15 residues. The CDR3 is CASSSPGQGLYGYTF. DNA for the CDR3: TGTGCCAGCAGTTCTCCCGGACAGGGGTTGTATGGCTACACCTTC.

About this clone: One junction end does not reproduce the germline sequence, and a read error may be involved. Additional DNA sequences in this sample encode the identical CDR3. V usage is TRBV2 and J usage is TRBJ1-6; no reliable D call. Germline V gene sequence: CDR1 SNHLY, CDR2 FYNNEI. CDR3 length: 20 amino acids. The CDR3 nucleotides are TGTGCCAGCAGTGATTTCATCGGGAGCTCGTGGGTCTCCTATAATTCCCCCCTCCACTTT. This gives the protein CASSDFIGSSWVSYNSPLHF. Supplemented by reference TRBV2 and TRBJ1-6, the full variable domain reads EPEVTQTPSHQVTQMGQEVILRCVPISNHLYFYWYRQILGQKVEFLVSFYNNEISEKSEIFDDQFSVERPDGSNFTLKIRSTKLEDSAMYFCASSDFIGSSWVSYNSPLHFGNGTRLTVT.

This chain joins TRBV29-1 and TRBJ2-3; D not certain. The ends were cut back, 1 base at V and 0 bases at J, with 11 bases in the middle. The CDR3 length is 15 residues. Germline CDR1 and CDR2: SQVTM and ANQGSEA. The CDR3 bases are TGCAGCGTTGAAGCCCGAGACGGGAGCACAGATACGCAGTATTTT. Its protein is CSVEARDGSTDTQYF.

This clone was picked up one time. The chain employs TRBV5-6 and TRBJ2-5, with D possibly matching TRBD1 (8 bases). Trimming took 4 bases from V and 4 from J, leaving 17 bases between them. The CDR3 is 15 residues long. Germline values: CDR1 SGHDT, CDR2 YYEEEE. CDR3 sequence (DNA): TGTGCCAGCAGCCCTCAGGGGGCTAGCGGAGAGACCCAGTACTTC. This translates into CASSPQGASGETQYF.

The chain uses TRBV25-1 and TRBJ2-7; TRBD2 might be the D (6 bases). From germline, CDR1 is MGHDK and CDR2 SYGVNS. The CDR3 runs 14 residues. V was trimmed by 4 bases and J by 0 bases, leaving 10 bases between them. CDR3 nucleotides: TGTGCCAGCAGTGCACGGACTAACTCCTACGAGCAGTACTTC. Its protein product is CASSARTNSYEQYF.

The V gene is TRBV11-2, the J gene TRBJ2-1; D is uncertain. Germline CDR1 and CDR2: SGHAT and FQNNGV. This CDR3 is built from 14 residues. The germline V and J ends were trimmed by 6 bases and 9 bases, with 18 bases remaining between them. The CDR3 reads CASRLSLEVPEQFF. CDR3 nucleotide sequence: TGTGCCAGCAGACTCTCCCTAGAGGTCCCTGAGCAGTTCTTC.

This clone was counted a few times. This chain links TRBV4-1 with TRBJ2-3; no firm D call. V lost 2 bases to trimming and J lost 0 bases, with 9 bases between them. This CDR3 is 15 amino acids long. The germline gives CDR1 MGHRA, CDR2 YSYEKL. This CDR3 is CASSQQQISTDTQYF. DNA for the CDR3: TGCGCCAGCAGCCAACAACAAATTAGCACAGATACGCAGTATTTT.

The chain joins TRBV7-2 to TRBJ2-5; 8 bases align to TRBD1. With 1 base clipped from V and 3 bases from J, the junction kept 7 bases outside the gene matches. Germline V CDR1 and CDR2: SGHTA, FQGNSA. The CDR3 totals 16 residues. The CDR3 DNA reads as TGTGCCAGCAGCTTAGGGGGGACAGGCTGGAAAGAGACCCAGTACTTC. It encodes CASSLGGTGWKETQYF.

The chain recombines TRBV9 with TRBJ1-2; a weak D match, TRBD1 (5 bases). Germline V gene lookup returns CDR1 SGDLS and CDR2 YYNGEE. Trimming took 3 bases from V and 5 from J, leaving 17 bases between them. This CDR3 comprises 15 residues. CDR3 sequence: CASSASQGPLYGYTF. In nucleotides, the CDR3 is TGTGCCAGCAGCGCCTCCCAGGGCCCCTTATATGGCTACACCTTC.

This rearrangement joins TRBV9 to TRBJ2-7; tentative D call: TRBD1 (6 bases). Looked up from germline, CDR1 is SGDLS and CDR2 is YYNGEE. Trimming removed 5 bases at V and 5 bases at J, with 14 bases between. CDR3 length: 13 residues. In DNA, the CDR3 is TGTGCCAGCAGTAAAGGGGGTCCTCACGAGCAGTACTTC. As protein: CASSKGGPHEQYF. Filled out from reference TRBV9 and TRBJ2-7, the complete variable domain reads DSGVTQTPKHLITATGQRVTLRCSPRSGDLSVYWYQQSLDQGLQFLIQYYNGEERAKGNILERFSAQQFPDLHSELNLSSLELGDSALYFCASSKGGPHEQYFGPGTRLTVT.

V is TRBV5-4 and J is TRBJ1-2; TRBD1 is a possible D gene (5 bases). The CDR3 is 13 amino acids. CDR1 is SGHNT and CDR2 is YYREEE in the germline V gene (reference sequence). V lost 5 bases and J 4 bases, leaving 12 bases between the germline ends. The CDR3 sequence is CASSSDSFYGYTF. CDR3 DNA sequence: TGTGCCAGCAGTTCAGACAGTTTCTATGGCTACACCTTC.

The chain is built from TRBV7-2 and TRBJ2-7; 9 bases align to TRBD1. This CDR3 has 15 amino acids. Germline-derived CDR1 and CDR2 are SGHTA and FQGNSA. Trimming at V came to 6 bases and at J to 3 bases, leaving 9 bases not matched to a gene. As DNA, the CDR3 is TGTGCCAGCAGTCCATTCCGGGACAGGGTCTACGAGCAGTACTTC. Translation gives CASSPFRDRVYEQYF.

In nucleotides, the CDR3 is TGCAGCGTTGCAGGGTTCAATCAGCCCCAGCATTTT. It translates to CSVAGFNQPQHF. The chain is built from TRBV29-1 and TRBJ1-5; tentative D call: TRBD1 (5 bases). Trimming stripped 4 bases from V and 3 bases from J, with 7 bases between. Per germline, CDR1 SQVTM and CDR2 ANQGSEA. The CDR3 has 12 residues.

V and J are TRBV5-5 and TRBJ1-2; no clear D gene. The V end was cut by 4 bases, the J end by 2 bases, with 18 bases between. This CDR3 region has 16 residues. CDR1 and CDR2 from the germline V gene are SGHKS and YYEKEE (reference sequence). The CDR3 loop reads CASSPRPEGGNYGYTF. CDR3 nucleotides: TGTGCCAGCAGCCCCCGCCCAGAAGGAGGGAACTATGGCTACACCTTC.

The CDR3: CASSIGTGANYGYTF. The CDR3 coding sequence is TGTGCCAGTAGTATCGGGACAGGGGCAAACTATGGCTACACCTTC. The chain has TRBV19 and TRBJ1-2, with 10 bases fitting TRBD1. V dropped 3 bases and J dropped 2; count of bases not matched to a gene: 3. The CDR3 covers 15 residues. The germline V gene has CDR1 LNHDA and CDR2 SQIVND (reference sequence). Looking up the rest from reference TRBV19 and TRBJ1-2 gives the full variable domain: DGGITQSPKYLFRKEGQNVTLSCEQNLNHDAMYWYRQDPGQGLRLIYYSQIVNDFQKGDIAEGYSVSREKKESFPLTVTSAQKNPTAFYLCASSIGTGANYGYTFGSGTRLTVV.

The rearrangement uses TRBV5-4 and TRBJ2-3, with TRBD2 identical over 8 bases. Germline V CDR1 and CDR2: SGHNT, YYREEE (reference sequence). Trimming removed 9 bases from V and 4 bases from J; junction bases left unmatched: 7. The CDR3 is 13 amino acids. CDR3 residues: CATAGGSADTQYF. CDR3 nucleotides: TGTGCCACCGCGGGGGGTAGCGCAGATACGCAGTATTTT. The whole variable domain, filled in from reference TRBV5-4 and TRBJ2-3, reads ETGVTQSPTHLIKTRGQQVTLRCSSQSGHNTVSWYQQALGQGPQFIFQYYREEENGRGNFPPRFSGLQFPNYSSELNVNALELDDSALYLCATAGGSADTQYFGPGTRLTVL.

V and J are TRBV18 and TRBJ1-1; 9 nucleotides align to TRBD1. The junction had 4 bases not matched to a gene; V was cut back by 3 bases and J by 5 bases. Germline values: CDR1 KGHSH, CDR2 LQKENI. CDR3 length: 14 amino acids. This CDR3 reads CASSPPGTGTEAFF. The CDR3 DNA sequence: TGTGCCAGCTCACCCCCCGGGACAGGGACTGAAGCTTTCTTT.

The V call is TRBV5-1, the J call TRBJ1-1, with TRBD1 matching over 7 bases. V was pared by 2 bases and J by 3 bases, with 13 bases of the junction left unmatched. The germline V gene has CDR1 SGHRS and CDR2 YFSETQ. CDR3 length: 17 residues. DNA of the CDR3: TGCGCCAGCAGCTTCCCCCTGACAGGGAGAGGTGACACTGAAGCTTTCTTT. It is translated as CASSFPLTGRGDTEAFF.

The gene calls are TRBV4-1 and TRBJ2-1; TRBD2 agrees at 7 bases. CDR1 is MGHRA and CDR2 is YSYEKL in the germline V gene. The CDR3 extends over 18 amino acids. With V trimmed by 1 base and J by 0 bases, 9 bases remained unmatched. The CDR3 nucleotides read TGCGCCAGCAGCCAAGGCCCTAGCGGACGAAGCTCCTACAATGAGCAGTTCTTC. Translating gives CASSQGPSGRSSYNEQFF.

This clone turned up a few times. Other nucleotide sequences in the sample specify the same CDR3. CDR3 residues: CASSQQGADQPQHF. The DNA of the CDR3 is TGTGCCAGCTCACAACAGGGGGCCGATCAGCCCCAGCATTTT. The chain links TRBV18 to TRBJ1-5, with 9 bases lining up with TRBD1. The CDR3 loop spans 14 amino acids. Germline-derived CDR1 and CDR2 are KGHSH and LQKENI. J lost 5 bases, V lost 4 bases, and 3 bases had no gene match. Full variable domain (remainder filled in from reference TRBV18 and TRBJ1-5): NAGVMQNPRHLVRRRGQEARLRCSPMKGHSHVYWYRQLPEEGLKFMVYLQKENIIDESGMPKERFSAEFPKEGPSILRIQQVVRGDSAAYFCASSQQGADQPQHFGDGTRLSIL.